This TCR beta chain was obtained from a study of cytomegalovirus exposure and HLA in healthy donors. The method was immunoSEQ multiplex PCR; TCRdb's version includes in-frame clones alone and lacks a portion of them. Of 100,000 to 150,000 clones in the sample, 95% to 96% were seen once. Broader study findings: Most TCR sequences were seen very rarely across donors, but some public TCRs occurred in many.

With regard to this clone: Its antigen is not identified.

This clonotype was obtained from a man between 18 and 35 years old in good health and CMV-seronegative. Sequencing was done on a sample of PBMCs.

The CDR3 DNA is TGCGCCAGCAGTGAGTTTGGTAGCGTTGGCTACGAGCAGTACTTC. Amino acids: CASSEFGSVGYEQYF. V gene TRBV10-2 combines with J gene TRBJ2-7; D is possibly TRBD2 (5 bases). V was shortened by 1 base and J by 3 bases, with 13 bases between the two germline ends. Germline loops: CDR1 WSHSY, CDR2 SAAADI. CDR3 length: 15 residues.